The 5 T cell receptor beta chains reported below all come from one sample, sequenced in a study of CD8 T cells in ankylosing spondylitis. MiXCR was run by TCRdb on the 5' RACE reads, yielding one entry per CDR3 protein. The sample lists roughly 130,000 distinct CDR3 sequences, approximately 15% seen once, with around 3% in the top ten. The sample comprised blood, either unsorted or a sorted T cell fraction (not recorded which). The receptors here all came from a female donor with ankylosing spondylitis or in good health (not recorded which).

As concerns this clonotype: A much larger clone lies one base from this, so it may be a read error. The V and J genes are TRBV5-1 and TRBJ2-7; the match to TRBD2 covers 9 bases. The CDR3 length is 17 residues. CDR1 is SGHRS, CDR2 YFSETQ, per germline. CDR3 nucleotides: TGCGCCAGCAGCTGGAATTATGCGGGAGGGCCCTCCTGCGAGCAGTACTTC. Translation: CASSWNYAGGPSCEQYF.

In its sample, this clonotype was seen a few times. CDR3 DNA: TGCAGCGTTGCTCAGGCTGGGGCCAACGTCCTGACTTTC. It encodes CSVAQAGANVLTF. This chain uses TRBV29-1 with TRBJ2-6; D is unclear. CDR3 length: 13 residues. Germline V gene data show CDR1 as SQVTM and CDR2 as ANQGSEA. V was clipped by 4 bases and J by 2 bases, with 6 bases between them. The entire variable domain, with the rest obtained from reference TRBV29-1 and TRBJ2-6, is as follows: SAVISQKPSRDICQRGTSLTIQCQVDSQVTMMFWYRQQPGQSLTLIATANQGSEATYESGFVIDKFPISRPNLTFSTLTVSNMSPEDSSIYLCSVAQAGANVLTFGAGSRLTVL.

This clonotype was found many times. The CDR3 region has the DNA TGCAGTGCCTCACCGGACTCCTACGAGCAGTACTTC. Its protein product is CSASPDSYEQYF. The chain carries TRBV20-1 and TRBJ2-7; D unresolved. With 6 bases removed from V and 0 bases from J, the gap between germline ends came to 9 bases. CDR1 DFQATT and CDR2 SNEGSKA come from the germline V gene (reference sequence). The CDR3 runs to 12 residues.

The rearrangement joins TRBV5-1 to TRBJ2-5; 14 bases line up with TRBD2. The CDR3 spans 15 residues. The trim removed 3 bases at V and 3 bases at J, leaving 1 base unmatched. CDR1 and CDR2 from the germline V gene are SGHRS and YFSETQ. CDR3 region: CASSSGLAGEETQYF. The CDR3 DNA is TGCGCCAGCAGCTCGGGACTAGCGGGAGAAGAGACCCAGTACTTC.

The CDR3 DNA is TGTGCCAGCAGCCCAGGGACAGGGTACACTGAAGCTTTCTTT. Residues: CASSPGTGYTEAFF. The chain joins TRBV28 to TRBJ1-1; 9 bases fit TRBD1. Looked up from germline, CDR1 is MDHEN and CDR2 is SYDVKM. The junction had 5 bases not matched to a gene; V was cut back by 6 bases and J by 3 bases. The CDR3 totals 14 residues.